This T cell receptor beta chain comes out of a study of T cells after yellow fever vaccination. About the research overall: Researchers used SMART-Seq v4 Ultra Low Input to prepare fractions that had low cell numbers. Study-level findings and limits: Clones that expanded after primary vaccination mostly reappeared after the booster (roughly 96% CD4, approximately 89% CD8). It was the secondary response that reached its peak faster, day 5 versus 15, but it was weaker.

TCRdb redid the calling of the 5' RACE reads with MiXCR, one entry per CDR3 protein. The table lists around 320,000 distinct CDR3 sequences, around 11% of them singletons. Remarks on this clonotype: Its target is unknown.

This clonotype originated in a young man who received the YFV17D yellow fever vaccine. The sequencing used CD4+ T cells sorted from PBMCs, collected 45 days after the yellow fever booster vaccination.

The CDR3 DNA follows: TGTGCCAGCAGTGAATCTAGCGGGGCCTACGAGCAGTACTTC. Translating gives CASSESSGAYEQYF. The chain links TRBV6-1 to TRBJ2-7, with 9 positions matching TRBD2. Trimming took 2 bases from V and 2 from J; bases not matched to a gene: 1. Germline V gives CDR1 MNHNS, CDR2 SASEGT. The CDR3 sequence is 14 residues long.